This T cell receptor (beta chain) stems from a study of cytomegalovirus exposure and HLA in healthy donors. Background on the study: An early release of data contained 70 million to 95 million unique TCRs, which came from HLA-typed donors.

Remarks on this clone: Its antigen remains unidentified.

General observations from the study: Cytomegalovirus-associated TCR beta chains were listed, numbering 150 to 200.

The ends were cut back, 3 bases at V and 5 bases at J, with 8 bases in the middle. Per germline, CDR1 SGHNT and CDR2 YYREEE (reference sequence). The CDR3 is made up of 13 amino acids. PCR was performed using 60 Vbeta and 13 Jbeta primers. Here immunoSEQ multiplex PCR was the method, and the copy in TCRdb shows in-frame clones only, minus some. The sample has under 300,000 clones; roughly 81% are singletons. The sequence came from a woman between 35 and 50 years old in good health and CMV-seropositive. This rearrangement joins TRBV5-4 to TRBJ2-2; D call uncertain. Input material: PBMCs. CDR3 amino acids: CASSSRTTGELFF. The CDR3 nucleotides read TGTGCCAGCAGCTCCCGAACTACCGGGGAGCTGTTTTTT.